This TCR beta chain was obtained from a study of CD8 T cells in ankylosing spondylitis. TCRdb reprocessed the 5' RACE reads with MiXCR, giving one entry per CDR3 protein. The repertoire includes approximately 500,000 distinct CDR3 sequences, roughly 13% of them detected once, and almost 7% sits in the top ten. This clonotype was seen only a few times. Its antigen is currently unknown. Study-level points and caveats: Characteristic of ankylosing spondylitis blood, it appeared, was a TCR beta motif comprising several highly homologous variants.

The sequenced sample was blood, either unsorted or a sorted T cell fraction (not recorded which). This receptor was taken from a male donor with ankylosing spondylitis.

DNA of the CDR3: TGCAGTGCTGGAGGGGCGACCAAAAACATTCAGTACTTC. Its protein is CSAGGATKNIQYF. The chain recombines TRBV20-1 with TRBJ2-4, with D maybe TRBD2 (6 bases). The ends were cut back, 5 bases at V and 2 bases at J, with 10 bases in the middle. The CDR3 is 13 amino acids. Germline-derived CDR1 and CDR2 are DFQATT and SNEGSKA (reference sequence).